The text below deals with one T cell receptor beta chain. Its antigen target is currently unknown. Qualities for individual bases were not recorded, and no much larger clone is one base off. TCR beta CDR3 regions were amplified from RNA transcripts for repertoire sequencing. HTBI primers and the Qiagen OneStep RT-PCR kit were used in a first-round RT-PCR, which was followed by a second-round multiplex PCR, size selection and purification. Libraries were sequenced paired-end with 100 bp reads on an Illumina HiSeq2000. The authors' pipeline ran thus. SOAPnuke was used to process the reads, throwing out any read that had adapters, had uncalled bases, had a mean Phred below 15, or lacked an exact constant-primer or identifier match. High-quality paired reads were merged with COPE v1.2.5. Unique nucleotide sequences were defined as clonotypes and aligned to IMGT TRB V, D and J references using MiTCR v1.1. The analysis was limited to V-J combinations with a frequency above 0.0001, which together covered roughly 99% of the repertoires. For each V-J combination, a TCR clonal expansion and chaos score was defined as F50 clonal expansion divided by the chaos observed in the TCRdist matrix. Welch's t-statistics and random forest were used to reduce features to 10 to 15 V-J combinations, which were fed into a naive Bayes classifier. The Morisita-Horn index was used to measure how similar the thyroid and blood repertoires were. Starting from the raw public reads, TCRdb applied fastp trimming at Q25, assembled clones with MiXCR and retained in-frame beta chains. Each entry merges the rows of one CDR3 protein and shows their most common DNA and genes. What appears here as the V and J calls and clone size reflects TCRdb's work, not the paper's. In all, the sample holds 260,000 or so distinct CDR3 sequences, and about 46% of those were seen once. Of the sample, roughly half is held by the ten largest clones.

This entry comes from a study of Graves' ophthalmopathy and Graves' hyperthyroidism (dated by TCRdb to the late 2010s). Some background on the complete study: Peripheral blood samples were taken at the time of initial diagnosis, before any treatment was given. The study used signatures of the TCR beta repertoire to tell Graves' ophthalmopathy apart from Graves' hyperthyroidism and to predict which patients would progress to ophthalmopathy. T-cell repertoires of thyroid tissue and blood were compared in several hyperthyroidism patients. To explore V-J signatures that distinguish ophthalmopathy from hyperthyroidism, a discovery set of about a hundred patients was enrolled, made up of some 41 with ophthalmopathy and 57 with stable hyperthyroidism. In total, under 150 blood samples were TCR-sequenced: some 43 ophthalmopathy, 80 or so hyperthyroidism and 17 hyperthyroidism-to-ophthalmopathy patients. Following sample collection, hyperthyroidism patients were given methimazole at a starting dose of 30 mg daily, and ophthalmopathy patients were given high-dose intravenous methylprednisolone. The independent validation cohort included under 20 hyperthyroidism patients plus 17 patients who later progressed from hyperthyroidism to ophthalmopathy.

Spanning cysteine to phenylalanine, the CDR3 consists of 14 amino acids. Only the CDR3 region is kept as DNA, spanning 42 bases read in frame from base 1. V is shortened by 3 bases, J by 2 bases, and the region joining them spans 10 bases. In the germline V gene, CDR1 corresponds to MGHRA and CDR2 to YSYEKL. Ophthalmopathy patients were characterized by moderately to severely active disease, a Clinical Activity Score of at least 3, a NOSPECS grade of at least 4, and a disease duration under 3 months. Patients were excluded if they had other autoimmune diseases, uncontrolled infections, pregnancy or lactation. Clinical symptoms, serum thyroxine, TRAb, thyroid ultrasound and orbital computed tomography were used for diagnosis. Ficoll-Paque density gradient centrifugation was used to isolate PBMCs from about 9 ml of fresh peripheral blood. Total RNA was extracted with Trizol reagent and quality-checked on an Agilent 2100 Bioanalyzer.

Broader findings and caveats from the paper: Ophthalmopathy was separated from stable hyperthyroidism by the 13-signature model with 85% to 90% sensitivity and approximately 84% specificity in cross-validation and with 80%/75% in the test set. No statistical method was used to set the sample size in advance, and the investigators knew which group each participant was assigned to. Most expanded thyroid clonotypes with a frequency above 0.001 also appeared in blood, which suggests that blood repertoires may reflect the immune response in the thyroid. In validation, the model predicted ophthalmopathy progression with about 71% sensitivity and 72% to 80% specificity; some twelve predicted patients were CT-confirmed with GO in a median of approximately six months.

The clonotype was recovered from an adult man with Graves' ophthalmopathy. The chain couples TRBV4-1 to TRBJ1-2; D gene: possibly TRBD1, on 6 matching bases. Sequences were obtained from peripheral blood. The CDR3 is CASSQTGLNYGYTF. The bases are TGCGCCAGCAGCCAGACAGGATTAAACTATGGCTACACCTTC.